This T cell receptor (beta chain) was documented in a study of blood T cells in healthy people across ages. Study as a whole: There was about one barcoded beta molecule captured by template switching per two T cells. Study results and caveats: Among T cells, TCR beta diversity per million cells dropped roughly linearly as age rose. Donor CMV status, an unknown factor, possibly confounded changes in expanded clonotypes.

A sample-barcoded 5' primer and a J-beta primer mix were used in a second PCR of roughly 7 to 12 cycles. TCRdb called the 5' RACE reads again in MiXCR, with one record for every CDR3 protein. This sample has about 1.1 million distinct CDR3 sequences, with roughly two fifths found just once. The length of the CDR3 is 13 residues. CDR1 SGHDN and CDR2 FVKESK come from the germline V gene. Comments on this clonotype: Its antigen is unknown. The junction departs from the called germline gene at one end, perhaps through a read error.

This receptor was taken from a man aged 18 to 29 in good health. The sample taken for sequencing was blood. The chain uses TRBV14 and TRBJ2-7; D may correspond to TRBD1 or TRBD2 (5 bases each). The CDR3: CASRSGPSDEQYF. The CDR3, as DNA: TGTGCCAGCAGATCGGGGCCCTCCGACGAGCAGTACTTC.